Presented here are 3 T cell receptor beta chains from one specimen sequenced in a study of blood T cell repertoires in COVID-19. Produced via immunoSEQ multiplex PCR; TCRdb's table is partial and in-frame only. The table records 300,000 to 350,000 clones, roughly nine tenths of them present only once. The sequenced sample was peripheral blood. Receptors were obtained from a woman in her sixties or seventies with COVID-19, enrolled during active disease.

The CDR3 DNA reads as TGCGCCAGCAGCCCGTACGGACAGGCGGACAACTATGGCTACACCTTC. This codes for CASSPYGQADNYGYTF. This chain uses TRBV5-1 with TRBJ1-2, with 7 bases aligning to TRBD1. Germline loops: CDR1 SGHRS, CDR2 YFSETQ. V was pared by 4 bases and J by 2 bases, with 11 bases of the junction left unmatched. There are 16 residues in the CDR3.

In DNA form, the CDR3 reads TGTGCCAGTAGTATCCCGGGCCCGGGAGGAGAGACCCAGTACTTC. As protein: CASSIPGPGGETQYF. The chain carries TRBV19 and TRBJ2-5, with 7 bases lining up with TRBD2. The V gene's germline CDR1 is LNHDA and CDR2 SQIVND (reference sequence). Trimming at V came to 3 bases and at J to 4 bases, leaving 8 bases not matched to a gene. There are 15 residues in the CDR3.

This clone was detected only once. The J gene is TRBJ1-2, the V gene TRBV7-9; D is unclear. CDR3 length: 13 residues. V was cut by 5 bases and J by 5 bases, with 12 bases left in between. Germline-derived CDR1 and CDR2 are SEHNR and FQNEAQ (reference sequence). The CDR3 sequence: CASSLEPVYGYTF. The CDR3 DNA reads as TGTGCCAGCAGCCTGGAGCCGGTTTATGGCTACACCTTC.